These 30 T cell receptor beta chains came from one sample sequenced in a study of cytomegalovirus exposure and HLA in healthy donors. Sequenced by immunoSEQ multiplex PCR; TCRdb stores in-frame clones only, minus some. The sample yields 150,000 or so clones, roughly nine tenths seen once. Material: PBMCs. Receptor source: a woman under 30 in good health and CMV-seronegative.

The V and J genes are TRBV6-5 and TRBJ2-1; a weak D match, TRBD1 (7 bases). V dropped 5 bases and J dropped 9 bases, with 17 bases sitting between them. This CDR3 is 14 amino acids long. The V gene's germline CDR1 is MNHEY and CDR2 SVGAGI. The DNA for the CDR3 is TGTGCCAGCAGTCCCACCCCCCAGGGGGGTGAGCAGTTCTTC. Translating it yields CASSPTPQGGEQFF.

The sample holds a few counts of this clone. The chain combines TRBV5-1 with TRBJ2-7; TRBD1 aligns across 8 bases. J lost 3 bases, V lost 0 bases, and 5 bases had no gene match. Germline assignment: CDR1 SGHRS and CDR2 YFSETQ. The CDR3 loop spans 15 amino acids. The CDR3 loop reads CASSLGTGLGYEQYF. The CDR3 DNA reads TGCGCCAGCAGCTTGGGGACAGGGCTCGGCTACGAGCAGTACTTC. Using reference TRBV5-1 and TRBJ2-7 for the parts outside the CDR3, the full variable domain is KAGVTQTPRYLIKTRGQQVTLSCSPISGHRSVSWYQQTPGQGLQFLFEYFSETQRNKGNFPGRFSGRQFSNSRSEMNVSTLELGDSALYLCASSLGTGLGYEQYFGPGTRLTVT.

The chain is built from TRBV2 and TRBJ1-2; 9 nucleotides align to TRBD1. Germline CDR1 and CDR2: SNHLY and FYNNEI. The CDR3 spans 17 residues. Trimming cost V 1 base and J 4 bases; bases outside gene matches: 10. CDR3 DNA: TGTGCCAGCAGTGAAGAGTATCTGGGACAGGGACCCTATGGCTACACCTTC. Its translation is CASSEEYLGQGPYGYTF. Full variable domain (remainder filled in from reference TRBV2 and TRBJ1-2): EPEVTQTPSHQVTQMGQEVILRCVPISNHLYFYWYRQILGQKVEFLVSFYNNEISEKSEIFDDQFSVERPDGSNFTLKIRSTKLEDSAMYFCASSEEYLGQGPYGYTFGSGTRLTVV.

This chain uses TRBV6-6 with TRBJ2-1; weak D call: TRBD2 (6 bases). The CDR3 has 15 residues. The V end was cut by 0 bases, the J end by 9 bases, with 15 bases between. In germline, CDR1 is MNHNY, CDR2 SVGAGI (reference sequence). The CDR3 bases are TGTGCCAGCAGTTACTCGACGATAAGGAGGGGTGAGCAGTTCTTC. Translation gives CASSYSTIRRGEQFF.

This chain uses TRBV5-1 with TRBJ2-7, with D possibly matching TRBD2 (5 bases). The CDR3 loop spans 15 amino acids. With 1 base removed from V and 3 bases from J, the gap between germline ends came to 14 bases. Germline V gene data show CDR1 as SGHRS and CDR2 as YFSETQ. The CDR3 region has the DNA TGCGCCAGCAGCTTGAGCCTCAACGGGGTCTACGAGCAGTACTTC. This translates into CASSLSLNGVYEQYF.

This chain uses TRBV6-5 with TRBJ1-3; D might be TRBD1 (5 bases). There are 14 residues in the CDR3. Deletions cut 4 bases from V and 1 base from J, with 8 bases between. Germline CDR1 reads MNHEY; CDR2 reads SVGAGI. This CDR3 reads CASSLRGSGNTIYF. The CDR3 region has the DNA TGTGCCAGCAGTTTAAGGGGTTCTGGAAACACCATATATTTT.

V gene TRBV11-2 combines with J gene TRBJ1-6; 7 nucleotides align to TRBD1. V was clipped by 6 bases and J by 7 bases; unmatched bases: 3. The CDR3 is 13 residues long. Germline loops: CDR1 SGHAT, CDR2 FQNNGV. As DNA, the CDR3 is TGTGCCAGCAGTTTGGGACAGAATTCACCCCTCCACTTT. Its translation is CASSLGQNSPLHF. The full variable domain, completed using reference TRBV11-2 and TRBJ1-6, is EAGVAQSPRYKIIEKRQSVAFWCNPISGHATLYWYQQILGQGPKLLIQFQNNGVVDDSQLPKDRFSAERLKGVDSTLKIQPAKLEDSAVYLCASSLGQNSPLHFGNGTRLTVT.

CDR3 protein: CASSFGANTEAFF. The CDR3 DNA follows: TGTGCCAGCAGCTTCGGAGCGAACACTGAAGCTTTCTTT. The chain joins TRBV5-5 to TRBJ1-1, with unresolved D. The germline gives CDR1 SGHKS, CDR2 YYEKEE (reference sequence). CDR3 length: 13 residues. Between the trimmed V and J ends, which lost 2 bases and 1 base, there was a span of 6 bases.

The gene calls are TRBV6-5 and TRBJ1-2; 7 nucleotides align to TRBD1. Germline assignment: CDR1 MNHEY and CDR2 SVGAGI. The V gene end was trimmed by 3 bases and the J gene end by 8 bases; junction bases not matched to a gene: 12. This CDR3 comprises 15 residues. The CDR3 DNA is TGTGCCAGCAGTTATTCCGGGACAGCAGGTTTGGGCTACACCTTC. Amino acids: CASSYSGTAGLGYTF.

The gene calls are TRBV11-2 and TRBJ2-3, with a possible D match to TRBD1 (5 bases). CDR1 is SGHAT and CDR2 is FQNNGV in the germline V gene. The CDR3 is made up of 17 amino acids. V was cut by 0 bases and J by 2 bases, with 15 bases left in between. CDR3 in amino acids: CASSLEGRGRITDTQYF. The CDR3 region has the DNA TGTGCCAGCAGCTTAGAGGGTAGGGGCCGTATCACAGATACGCAGTATTTT. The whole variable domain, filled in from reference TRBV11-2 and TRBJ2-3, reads EAGVAQSPRYKIIEKRQSVAFWCNPISGHATLYWYQQILGQGPKLLIQFQNNGVVDDSQLPKDRFSAERLKGVDSTLKIQPAKLEDSAVYLCASSLEGRGRITDTQYFGPGTRLTVL.

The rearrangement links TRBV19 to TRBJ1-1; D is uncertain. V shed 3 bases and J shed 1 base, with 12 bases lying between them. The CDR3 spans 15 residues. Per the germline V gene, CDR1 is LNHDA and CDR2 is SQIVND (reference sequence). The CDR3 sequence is CASSILGSRNTEAFF. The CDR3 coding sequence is TGTGCCAGTAGTATTCTGGGTAGCCGGAACACTGAAGCTTTCTTT. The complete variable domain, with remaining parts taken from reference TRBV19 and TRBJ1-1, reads DGGITQSPKYLFRKEGQNVTLSCEQNLNHDAMYWYRQDPGQGLRLIYYSQIVNDFQKGDIAEGYSVSREKKESFPLTVTSAQKNPTAFYLCASSILGSRNTEAFFGQGTRLTVV.

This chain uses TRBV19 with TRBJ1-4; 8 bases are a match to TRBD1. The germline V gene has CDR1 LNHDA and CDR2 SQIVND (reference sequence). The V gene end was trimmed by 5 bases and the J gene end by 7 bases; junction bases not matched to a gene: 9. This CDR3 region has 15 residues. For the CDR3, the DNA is TGTGCCAGTAGTCCGCGACAGGGGTCGGGTGAAAAACTGTTTTTT. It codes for CASSPRQGSGEKLFF. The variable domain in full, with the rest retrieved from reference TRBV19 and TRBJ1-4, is DGGITQSPKYLFRKEGQNVTLSCEQNLNHDAMYWYRQDPGQGLRLIYYSQIVNDFQKGDIAEGYSVSREKKESFPLTVTSAQKNPTAFYLCASSPRQGSGEKLFFGSGTQLSVL.

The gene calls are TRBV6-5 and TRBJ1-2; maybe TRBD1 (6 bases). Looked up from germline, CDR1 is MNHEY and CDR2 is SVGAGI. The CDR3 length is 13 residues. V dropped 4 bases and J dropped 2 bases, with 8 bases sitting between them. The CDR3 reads CASSLDRNYGYTF. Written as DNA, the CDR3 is TGTGCCAGCAGTTTGGACAGAAACTATGGCTACACCTTC.

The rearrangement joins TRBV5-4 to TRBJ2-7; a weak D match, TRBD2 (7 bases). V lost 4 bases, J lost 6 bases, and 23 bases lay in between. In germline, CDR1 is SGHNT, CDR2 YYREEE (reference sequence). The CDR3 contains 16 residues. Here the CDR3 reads CASSAGGQLRGGEQYF. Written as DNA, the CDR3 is TGTGCCAGCAGCGCCGGGGGGCAGCTCCGTGGTGGCGAGCAGTACTTC.

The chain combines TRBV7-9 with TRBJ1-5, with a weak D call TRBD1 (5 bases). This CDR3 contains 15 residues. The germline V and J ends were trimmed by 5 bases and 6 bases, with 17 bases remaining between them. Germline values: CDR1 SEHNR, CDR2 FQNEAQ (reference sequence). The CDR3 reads CASSGAGGTSQPQHF. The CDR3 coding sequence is TGTGCCAGCAGCGGGGCGGGGGGAACTAGTCAGCCCCAGCATTTT.

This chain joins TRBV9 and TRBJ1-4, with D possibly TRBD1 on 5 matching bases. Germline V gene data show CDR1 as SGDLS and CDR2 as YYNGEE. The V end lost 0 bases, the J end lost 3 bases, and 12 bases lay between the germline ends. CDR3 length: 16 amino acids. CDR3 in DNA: TGTGCCAGCAGCGTAGGGGTGGGGCCTTCTAATGAAAAACTGTTTTTT. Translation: CASSVGVGPSNEKLFF.

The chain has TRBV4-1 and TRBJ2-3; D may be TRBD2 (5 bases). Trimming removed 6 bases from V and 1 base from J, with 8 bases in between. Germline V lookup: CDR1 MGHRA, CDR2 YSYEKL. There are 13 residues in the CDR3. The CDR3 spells CASRREGTDTQYF. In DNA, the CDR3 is TGCGCCAGCAGGAGGGAAGGCACAGATACGCAGTATTTT.

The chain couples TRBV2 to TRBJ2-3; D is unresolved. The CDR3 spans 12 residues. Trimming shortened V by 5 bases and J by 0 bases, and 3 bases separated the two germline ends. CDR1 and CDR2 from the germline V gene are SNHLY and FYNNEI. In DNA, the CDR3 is TGTGCCAGCAGTTCTAGCACAGATACGCAGTATTTT. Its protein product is CASSSSTDTQYF.

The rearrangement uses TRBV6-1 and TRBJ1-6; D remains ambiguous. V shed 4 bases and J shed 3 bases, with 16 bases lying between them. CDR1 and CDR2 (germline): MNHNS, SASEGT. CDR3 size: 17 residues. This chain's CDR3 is CASSVPWAVVYNSPLHF. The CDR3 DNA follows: TGTGCCAGCAGTGTCCCTTGGGCCGTTGTCTATAATTCACCCCTCCACTTT.

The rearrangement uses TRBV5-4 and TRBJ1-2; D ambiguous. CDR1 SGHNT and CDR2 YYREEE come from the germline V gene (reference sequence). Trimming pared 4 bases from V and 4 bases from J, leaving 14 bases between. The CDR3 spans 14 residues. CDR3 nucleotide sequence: TGTGCCAGCAGCCCGGACGGGGTGATCTATGGCTACACCTTC. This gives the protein CASSPDGVIYGYTF. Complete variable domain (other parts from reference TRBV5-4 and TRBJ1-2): ETGVTQSPTHLIKTRGQQVTLRCSSQSGHNTVSWYQQALGQGPQFIFQYYREEENGRGNFPPRFSGLQFPNYSSELNVNALELDDSALYLCASSPDGVIYGYTFGSGTRLTVV.

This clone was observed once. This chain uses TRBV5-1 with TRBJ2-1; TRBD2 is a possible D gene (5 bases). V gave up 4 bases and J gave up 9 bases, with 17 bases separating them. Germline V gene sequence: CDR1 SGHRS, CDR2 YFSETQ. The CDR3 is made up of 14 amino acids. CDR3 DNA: TGCGCCAGCAGCCCCCGGGATCTCGAGGGTGAGCAGTTCTTC. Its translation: CASSPRDLEGEQFF.

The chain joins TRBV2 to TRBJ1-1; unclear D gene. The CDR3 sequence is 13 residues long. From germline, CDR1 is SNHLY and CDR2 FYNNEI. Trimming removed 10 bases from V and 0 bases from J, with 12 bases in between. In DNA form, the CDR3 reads TGTGCCACGAGGCGGTTCATGAACACTGAAGCTTTCTTT. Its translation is CATRRFMNTEAFF. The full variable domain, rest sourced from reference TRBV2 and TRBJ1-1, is EPEVTQTPSHQVTQMGQEVILRCVPISNHLYFYWYRQILGQKVEFLVSFYNNEISEKSEIFDDQFSVERPDGSNFTLKIRSTKLEDSAMYFCATRRFMNTEAFFGQGTRLTVV.

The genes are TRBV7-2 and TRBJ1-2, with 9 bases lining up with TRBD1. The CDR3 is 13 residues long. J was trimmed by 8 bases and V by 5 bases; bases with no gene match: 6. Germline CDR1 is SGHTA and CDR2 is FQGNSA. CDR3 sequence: CASSRFGTGGYTF. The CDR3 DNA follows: TGTGCCAGCAGCCGGTTCGGGACAGGGGGCTACACCTTC.

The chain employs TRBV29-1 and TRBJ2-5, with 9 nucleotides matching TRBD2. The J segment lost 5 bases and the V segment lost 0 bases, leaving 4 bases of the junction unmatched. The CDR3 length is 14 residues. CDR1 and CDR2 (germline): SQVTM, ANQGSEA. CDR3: CSVEDKAGGETQYF. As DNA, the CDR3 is TGCAGCGTTGAAGACAAAGCGGGGGGCGAGACCCAGTACTTC.

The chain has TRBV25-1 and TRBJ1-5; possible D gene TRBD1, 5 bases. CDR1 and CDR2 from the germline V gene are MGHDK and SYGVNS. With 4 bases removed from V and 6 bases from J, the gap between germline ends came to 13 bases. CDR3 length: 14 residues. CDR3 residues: CASSAAGWSQPQHF. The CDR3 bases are TGTGCCAGCAGTGCAGCAGGGTGGAGTCAGCCCCAGCATTTT.

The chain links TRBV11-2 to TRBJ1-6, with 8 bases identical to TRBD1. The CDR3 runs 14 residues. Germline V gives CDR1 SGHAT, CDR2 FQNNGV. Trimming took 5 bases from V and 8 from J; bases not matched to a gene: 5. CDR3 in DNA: TGTGCCAGCAGCACCGGACAGGGATATTCACCCCTCCACTTT. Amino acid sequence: CASSTGQGYSPLHF.

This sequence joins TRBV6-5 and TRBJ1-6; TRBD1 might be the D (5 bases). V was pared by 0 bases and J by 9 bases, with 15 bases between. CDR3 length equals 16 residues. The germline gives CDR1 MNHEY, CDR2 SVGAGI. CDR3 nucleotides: TGTGCCAGCAGTTACTCGAACCCAGGGTTAGGTTCACCCCTCCACTTT. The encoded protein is CASSYSNPGLGSPLHF.

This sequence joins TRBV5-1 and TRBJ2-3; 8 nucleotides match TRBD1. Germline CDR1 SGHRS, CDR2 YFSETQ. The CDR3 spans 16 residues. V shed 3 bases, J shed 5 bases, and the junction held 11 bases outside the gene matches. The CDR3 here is CASSSTGVLLRDTQYF. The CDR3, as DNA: TGCGCCAGCAGCTCGACAGGGGTCCTGCTCAGAGATACGCAGTATTTT. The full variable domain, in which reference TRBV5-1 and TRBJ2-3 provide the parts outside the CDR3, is KAGVTQTPRYLIKTRGQQVTLSCSPISGHRSVSWYQQTPGQGLQFLFEYFSETQRNKGNFPGRFSGRQFSNSRSEMNVSTLELGDSALYLCASSSTGVLLRDTQYFGPGTRLTVL.

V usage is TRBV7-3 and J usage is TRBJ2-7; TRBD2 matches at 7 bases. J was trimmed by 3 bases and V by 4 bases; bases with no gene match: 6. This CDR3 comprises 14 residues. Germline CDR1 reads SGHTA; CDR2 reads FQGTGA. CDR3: CASSSMGEGYEQYF. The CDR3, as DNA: TGTGCCAGCAGCTCCATGGGGGAGGGCTACGAGCAGTACTTC.

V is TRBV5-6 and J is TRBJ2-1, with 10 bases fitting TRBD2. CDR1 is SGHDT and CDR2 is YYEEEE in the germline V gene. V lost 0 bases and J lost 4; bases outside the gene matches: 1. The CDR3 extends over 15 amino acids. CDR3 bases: TGTGCCAGCAGCTTGGTACTAGCGGGATACAATGAGCAGTTCTTC. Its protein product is CASSLVLAGYNEQFF.